Listed below are T cell receptor beta chains from one sample, sequenced in a study of cytomegalovirus exposure and HLA in healthy donors. Libraries were prepared by immunoSEQ multiplex PCR; TCRdb keeps only in-frame clonotypes and omits some of them. The sample has roughly 160,000 clones, 80% to 90% seen once; the top ten hold approximately 7%. Sequencing was carried out using PBMCs. Receptors originate from a woman aged 25 to 39 in good health and CMV-seropositive. Both conserved end residues are part of each CDR3. The D gene is left open where the match is weak. The size of a clone is reported for some rows only, either as once, few or many, or as a class for expanded clones.

v_gene	abundance	j_gene	d_gene	len	CDR3aa	CDR3nt
TRBV7-3	-	TRBJ2-1	TRBD2	14	CASSISGTSGEQFF	TGTGCCAGCAGCATTTCCGGGACTAGCGGCGAGCAGTTCTTC
TRBV5-1	-	TRBJ2-7	TRBD1	15	CASSMGQGATYEQYF	TGCGCCAGCAGCATGGGACAGGGGGCCACCTACGAGCAGTACTTC
TRBV4-1	-	TRBJ2-5	TRBD2	18	CASSQERLAGGFLRTQYF	TGCGCCAGCAGCCAGGAGCGACTAGCGGGGGGCTTCTTGAGGACCCAGTACTTC
TRBV5-1	-	TRBJ1-1	-	14	CASSPDRQNTEAFF	TGCGCCAGCAGCCCAGACAGACAGAACACTGAAGCTTTCTTT
TRBV4-1	-	TRBJ2-3	TRBD2	16	CASSQGLAQSTDTQYF	TGCGCCAGCAGCCAAGGACTAGCGCAAAGCACAGATACGCAGTATTTT
TRBV5-1	-	TRBJ2-1	TRBD2	15	CASSLSGSSYNEQFF	TGCGCCAGCAGCCTGAGCGGGAGCTCCTACAATGAGCAGTTCTTC
TRBV9	-	TRBJ1-1	-	12	CASSSQAREAFF	TGTGCCAGCAGCTCCCAAGCGAGGGAAGCTTTCTTT
TRBV6-5	-	TRBJ2-6	-	15	CASSYLISGANVLTF	TGTGCCAGCAGTTACCTAATCTCTGGGGCCAACGTCCTGACTTTC
TRBV5-1	-	TRBJ2-7	-	15	CASSYLQGIYHEQYF	TGCGCCAGCAGCTACCTTCAGGGGATCTACCACGAGCAGTACTTC
TRBV7-3	-	TRBJ1-1	-	13	CASSLDRNTEAFF	TGTGCCAGCAGCTTAGATAGGAACACTGAAGCTTTCTTT
TRBV5-8	-	TRBJ2-1	TRBD2	15	CATGAGISSYNEQFF	TGTGCCACAGGAGCGGGGATTAGCTCCTACAATGAGCAGTTCTTC
TRBV15	few	TRBJ2-3	TRBD1	14	CATSEGQAPDTQYF	TGTGCCACCAGCGAGGGACAGGCTCCAGATACGCAGTATTTT
TRBV7-6	-	TRBJ1-5	-	15	CASSLGGDSNQPQHF	TGTGCCAGCAGCTTAGGGGGGGATAGCAATCAGCCCCAGCATTTT
TRBV18	-	TRBJ2-7	TRBD1	14	CASSPGTGEYEQYF	TGTGCCAGCTCCCCCGGGACAGGGGAGTACGAGCAGTACTTC
TRBV5-1	-	TRBJ1-4	-	18	CASSLSSRGASTNEKLFF	TGCGCCAGCAGCTTGTCAAGTCGCGGCGCTTCAACTAATGAAAAACTGTTTTTT
TRBV9	-	TRBJ2-1	-	11	CASSSGGGLFF	TGTGCCAGCAGCTCCGGGGGTGGCCTGTTCTTC
TRBV5-1	-	TRBJ2-2	TRBD1	15	CASIKDRGLTGELFF	TGCGCCAGCATCAAAGACAGGGGGCTTACCGGGGAGCTGTTTTTT
TRBV5-4	-	TRBJ1-1	-	13	CASSLDRNTEAFF	TGTGCCAGCAGCCTGGACAGGAACACTGAAGCTTTCTTT